This T cell receptor (beta chain) is from a study of tumor-infiltrating lymphocytes in primary liver carcinoma (dated by TCRdb to 2017 to 2019). A note on the overall study: Surgical resection was performed in China between late 2015 and early 2016 on roughly 5 patients with histopathologically diagnosed primary liver carcinoma. Of the five patients, three men and two women aged 30 to 69 years, four had hepatocellular carcinoma and one had combined HCC and intrahepatic cholangiocarcinoma. The five patients had tumors of stage T1-T3 N0M0, with maximum diameters ranging from roughly 4 to 11 cm. Roughly 3.5 to 7.5 million productive TCRbeta reads were obtained per sample, and no significant difference in read depth was found between tissue types. TCRbeta repertoire sequencing, expression microarrays and whole-exome sequencing were combined in the study across five regions of each liver tumor, with adjacent normal tissue and blood also included. TCRbeta repertoire sequencing covered approximately 35 specimens from 5 patients: about 25 tumor regions, 5 adjacent noncancerous liver tissues and 5 peripheral blood samples. High reproducibility was observed for the technical replicate repertoires, with mean shared-clone rates roughly 0.89 and correlation coefficients above 0.95. The research as a whole found: Because sequencing covered only the TCR beta chain and unpaired alpha chains were not captured, true repertoire diversity is likely underestimated. The top 250 clones accounted for a significantly greater share of the repertoire in tumors than in blood (p = 0.039). With just four to six patients in the study, the authors point out that the findings should be validated in a larger study. Bulk unsorted samples precluded comparing CD4+ and CD8+ T cell repertoires. Consistent with antigen-driven expansion, pairs of tumor regions showed higher repertoire overlap (mean roughly 35%) than either tumor-adjacent pairs (approximately 17%) or tumor-blood pairs (approximately 15%).

This clonotype was seen just once. What this receptor recognizes is not known. A read error is possible here, since a much larger clone lies one base away. Blood RNA was extracted from unsorted whole blood with TRIzol reagent; germline DNA came from the DNeasy Blood & Tissue kit. At the time of sampling, the patients had chronic HBV infection and had not received any treatment. Before surgery, approximately 4 milliliters of peripheral blood were collected into K2EDTA tubes. TCRbeta-specific cDNA was reverse-transcribed from 500 to 550 ng total RNA using a constant-region primer and ProtoScript II reverse transcriptase. Three nested multiplex PCR rounds, following a slightly modified ARM-PCR procedure, were used to build the TCRbeta libraries. Each of the first two PCR rounds ran for about 10 cycles using multiplex TRBV1-TRBV30 forward primers together with a Cbeta reverse primer. Sample barcodes and Illumina adapters were attached in a final 25-cycle PCR using Deep VentR polymerase. Before sequencing, amplicons between 200 and 500 bp were purified from gel using a QIAquick gel extraction kit. An Illumina HiSeq 2500 was used to sequence the TCRbeta amplicons, generating 250-bp paired-end reads. In the authors' own workflow: Quality trimming of reads was performed with Trimmomatic v0.33, and paired reads were merged with FLASH v1.2.11 so that full CDR3 sequences could be recovered. MiGEC v1.2.1b assigned V, D and J germline segments to the rearranged TCRbeta sequences. Clonotype statistics, along with Shannon-Wiener diversity indices, were calculated using VDJtools v1.0.0. Except for diversity analysis, only the 250 most abundant clonotypes of each sample were used in subsequent analyses to reduce sampling bias. In-frame beta chains were kept once TCRdb had trimmed the public reads at Q25 with fastp and called clones with MiXCR. Each CDR3 protein gets just one entry, which takes the most common genes and DNA from the rows behind it. TCRdb, not the authors, supplied the V and J calls. Across this sample there are 200,000 or so distinct CDR3 sequences, with approximately 65% seen only once. Of the sample, roughly 6.8% is held by the ten largest clones.

The germline V gene supplies CDR1 MNHNS and CDR2 SASEGT. Its CDR3 holds 16 amino acids, cysteine through phenylalanine. Of all the DNA, just the CDR3 is kept, 48 bases in frame from base 1. This sequence originates from a woman in her sixties or seventies with primary liver carcinoma and hepatitis B virus infection. Sequencing input: peripheral blood. The V and J genes are TRBV6-1 and TRBJ1-5; the D gene is possibly TRBD1, with 5 bases matching. The CDR3 region has the sequence CASSAKGKYGNQPRHF. The sequence in DNA is TGTGCCAGCAGTGCCAAGGGGAAATATGGCAATCAGCCCCGGCATTTT.